The clone carrying this T cell receptor beta chain has just a few counts. Its specificity is not known. Gene names are the mouse ones. The read terminates 4 residues ahead of where the CDR3 ends, so the germline J gene completes it. Other DNA sequences of this sample code for an identical CDR3. Separation of pooled cutaneous lymph node cells was by sorting with CD4, CD8alpha, NKG2D, NKG2ACE and other markers. This sample was included in a study of CD8+ T cells in alopecia areata. Study-level findings and limits: An increase in clonality over normal scalp was evident in lesional scalp, especially alopecia totalis/universalis.

RNA was extracted and reverse transcribed into cDNA as the sequencing template. Method: immunoSEQ multiplex PCR; TCRdb's copy keeps in-frame clones and lacks some. The table lists roughly 260,000 clones, with no singletons. V dropped 0 bases and J dropped 3 bases, with 10 bases sitting between them. Germline V lookup: CDR1 LGHNA, CDR2 YNLKQL (reference sequence). The CDR3 length is 15 residues. Sequencing used CD4+ T cells sorted from a lymph node. The source is a C3H/HeJ mouse with alopecia areata. This line is of MHC haplotype H2-k. The J gene is TRBJ2-5, the V gene TRBV5, with a possible D match to TRBD2 (6 bases). The sequenced part of the CDR3 DNA is TGTGCCAGCAGCCAAGATTTGTGGGGGCAAGAC. As protein: CASSQDLWGQD. The whole CDR3 region reads CASSQDLWGQDTQYF.